This T cell receptor beta chain was recovered during a study of control samples from healthy donors and cancer patients. Trimming stripped 0 bases from V and 9 bases from J, with 8 bases between. This CDR3 region has 12 residues. Germline CDR1 reads KGHSH; CDR2 reads LQKENI. This table comes from immunoSEQ multiplex PCR, and its TCRdb copy is limited to in-frame clones, with some not included. The repertoire consists of some 120,000 clones, with 80% to 90% occurring once and the leading ten covering 12%. The chain joins TRBV18 to TRBJ1-2, with unresolved D. The sequenced material came from blood. The clonotype was recovered from a man younger than 40 in good health. CDR3 DNA: TGTGCCAGCTCACCACCGGAGTCGAGCTACACCTTC. This gives the protein CASSPPESSYTF.